The 29 T cell receptor beta chains below were found in one sample sequenced in a study of T cell responses to AZD1222 COVID-19 vaccine. Profiled with immunoSEQ multiplex PCR; TCRdb holds only in-frame clones, not every one. The sample has 99,000 or so clones; 70% to 90% are singletons. The input for sequencing was peripheral blood, taken on day 0 of AZD1222 vaccination. These receptors originate from an adult in good health.

This chain joins TRBV6-1 and TRBJ2-5; the D is unclear. Germline CDR1 MNHNS, CDR2 SASEGT. Trimming took off 6 bases at V and 5 bases at J, with 7 bases between the two ends. The CDR3 consists of 11 residues. The CDR3: CASRDRETQYF. CDR3 nucleotides: TGTGCCAGCAGGGATCGGGAGACCCAGTACTTC.

The V call is TRBV7-8, the J call TRBJ2-3; 7 positions match TRBD2. J lost 3 bases, V lost 6 bases, and 3 bases had no gene match. Germline V gene sequence: CDR1 SGHVS, CDR2 FQNEAQ. This CDR3 spans 13 amino acids. For the CDR3, the DNA is TGTGCCAGCAGTAGGCGGGGGACAGATACGCAGTATTTT. Translation gives CASSRRGTDTQYF.

The chain carries TRBV2 and TRBJ1-1, with no clear D. Looked up from germline, CDR1 is SNHLY and CDR2 is FYNNEI. Trimming shortened V by 5 bases and J by 4 bases, and 11 bases separated the two germline ends. The CDR3 is 13 amino acids. The chain's CDR3 is CASSYQTFTEAFF. DNA for the CDR3: TGTGCCAGCAGTTACCAGACCTTCACTGAAGCTTTCTTT.

This chain joins TRBV7-9 and TRBJ2-7; no definite D call. The germline CDR1 and CDR2 sequences are SEHNR and FQNEAQ (reference sequence). This CDR3 is built from 14 residues. The germline V and J ends were trimmed by 10 bases and 2 bases, with 18 bases remaining between them. CDR3 in amino acids: CATSPSTVTYEQYF. The CDR3 bases are TGTGCCACAAGCCCCTCGACTGTAACCTACGAGCAGTACTTC.

Sample share makes this clone medium-sized. The rearrangement uses TRBV5-1 and TRBJ1-3, with TRBD1 as a possible D gene (6 bases). This CDR3 has 13 residues. V was shortened by 3 bases and J by 11 bases, with 15 bases between the two germline ends. The germline gives CDR1 SGHRS, CDR2 YFSETQ. The CDR3 here is CASSSEGDRPIYF. In nucleotides, the CDR3 is TGCGCCAGCAGCTCGGAGGGAGACAGGCCCATATATTTT.

This clone was picked up one time. The J gene is TRBJ2-7, the V gene TRBV4-1, with D tentatively TRBD1 (6 bases). Germline V gene lookup returns CDR1 MGHRA and CDR2 YSYEKL. The CDR3 sequence is 15 residues long. Trimming removed 0 bases from V and 3 bases from J, with 12 bases in between. CDR3 nucleotides: TGCGCCAGCAGCCAAGATCGGGACACGGACTACGAGCAGTACTTC. This gives the protein CASSQDRDTDYEQYF.

The V call is TRBV7-8, the J call TRBJ2-1, with D tentatively TRBD1 (6 bases). CDR1 and CDR2 from the germline V gene are SGHVS and FQNEAQ. The CDR3 totals 15 residues. V was trimmed by 2 bases and J by 2 bases, leaving 10 bases between them. The CDR3 loop reads CASSLRDTPYNEQFF. DNA for the CDR3: TGTGCCAGCAGCTTAAGGGACACCCCCTACAATGAGCAGTTCTTC.

This chain joins TRBV2 and TRBJ2-5; 7 bases map to TRBD2. J lost 2 bases, V lost 4 bases, and 7 bases had no gene match. This CDR3 has 15 residues. Per germline, CDR1 SNHLY and CDR2 FYNNEI. CDR3 bases: TGTGCCAGCAGTGCCAGCGGGACCGAGCAAGAGACCCAGTACTTC. Its translation: CASSASGTEQETQYF.

The V and J genes are TRBV19 and TRBJ1-6; perhaps TRBD1 as D (5 bases). This CDR3 has 14 residues. Germline assignment: CDR1 LNHDA and CDR2 SQIVND (reference sequence). The V end was cut by 5 bases, the J end by 10 bases, with 15 bases between. The CDR3 bases are TGTGCCAGTAGTTCCGGGACCGGGAACTCACCCCTCCACTTT. Its protein product is CASSSGTGNSPLHF.

The chain carries TRBV5-1 and TRBJ1-2, with 9 bases that match TRBD1. CDR1 SGHRS and CDR2 YFSETQ come from the germline V gene. This CDR3 comprises 15 residues. V lost 5 bases and J lost 8; bases outside the gene matches: 13. CDR3: CASSGTGGAPGGYTF. In DNA, the CDR3 is TGCGCCAGCAGTGGCACAGGGGGCGCCCCGGGCGGCTACACCTTC.

This chain connects TRBV3-1 (or the pseudogene TRBV3-2) to TRBJ2-3; unclear D gene. Germline CDR1 and CDR2: LGHDT and YNNKEL (reference sequence). CDR3 size: 16 residues. The V end was cut by 1 base, the J end by 0 bases, with 11 bases between. The CDR3 here is CASSQGPPVSTDTQYF. In DNA, the CDR3 is TGTGCCAGCAGCCAAGGTCCCCCGGTCAGCACAGATACGCAGTATTTT.

This chain joins TRBV30 and TRBJ1-6, with 7 positions matching TRBD1. V shed 2 bases, J shed 0 bases, and the junction held 10 bases outside the gene matches. This CDR3 spans 18 amino acids. Germline CDR1 is GTSNPN and CDR2 is SVGIG (reference sequence). The CDR3 DNA follows: TGTGCCTGGAGTATCGGACAGGCGAAGAGCTCCTATAATTCACCCCTCCACTTT. Protein product: CAWSIGQAKSSYNSPLHF.

The chain links TRBV9 to TRBJ2-6, with 8 nucleotides matching TRBD1. With V trimmed by 1 base and J by 2 bases, 8 bases remained unmatched. The CDR3 spans 18 residues. Germline V CDR1 and CDR2: SGDLS, YYNGEE. The CDR3 nucleotides read TGTGCCAGCAGCGTACCGGCTCAGGGGGCTGCTGGGGCCAACGTCCTGACTTTC. It yields the protein CASSVPAQGAAGANVLTF.

The rearrangement joins TRBV5-3 to TRBJ2-2; 9 nucleotides match TRBD1. TRBV5-3 is treated as an ORF (open reading frame) with a function not yet certain. The trim removed 3 bases at V and 8 bases at J, leaving 2 bases unmatched. The length of the CDR3 is 13 residues. In nucleotides, the CDR3 is TGTGCCAGAAGCTCGACAGGGGGAGGGGAGCTGTTTTTT. It translates to CARSSTGGGELFF.

The gene calls are TRBV19 and TRBJ1-4, with D perhaps TRBD1 (5 bases). This CDR3 spans 11 amino acids. V was trimmed by 10 bases and J by 8 bases, leaving 11 bases between them. The germline gives CDR1 LNHDA, CDR2 SQIVND (reference sequence). CDR3 residues: CATREGEKLFF. CDR3 DNA sequence: TGTGCCACCCGCGAGGGGGAAAAACTGTTTTTT.

The CDR3 reads CASSPRGSTYNEQFF. CDR3 sequence (DNA): TGTGCCAGCAGCCCCCGAGGCAGCACCTACAATGAGCAGTTCTTC. This chain joins TRBV7-3 and TRBJ2-1; D ambiguous. The CDR3 is 15 residues long. V lost 5 bases, J lost 2 bases, and 13 bases lay in between. From germline, CDR1 is SGHTA and CDR2 FQGTGA.

Concerning this clone: Its ends do not fully match the called genes, so a read error is possible. The chain combines TRBV19 with TRBJ2-1; TRBD2 agrees at 10 bases. This CDR3 contains 16 residues. Looked up from germline, CDR1 is LNHDA and CDR2 is SQIVND (reference sequence). The CDR3 protein is CASSITSSGGYNGQFF. Written as DNA, the CDR3 is TGTGCCAGTAGTATAACGTCTAGCGGGGGCTACAATGGGCAGTTCTTC.

The J gene is TRBJ1-6, the V gene TRBV5-5, with a tentative D call TRBD1 (6 bases). The CDR3 spans 16 residues. Trimming removed 2 bases at V and 6 bases at J, with 15 bases between. Germline V gene data show CDR1 as SGHKS and CDR2 as YYEKEE (reference sequence). The DNA of the CDR3 is TGTGCCAGCAGCTTAGCAGGGGAGATTAGTAATTCACCCCTCCACTTT. It is translated as CASSLAGEISNSPLHF.

V and J are TRBV6-4 and TRBJ1-5; D is undetermined. CDR1 and CDR2 (germline): MRHNA, SNTAGT. V was pared by 3 bases and J by 2 bases, with 11 bases between. CDR3 length equals 15 residues. This CDR3 reads CASSESVEGNQPQHF. The CDR3 DNA is TGTGCCAGCAGTGAGTCGGTGGAGGGCAATCAGCCCCAGCATTTT.

This chain joins TRBV19 and TRBJ1-3; D is unresolved. The length of the CDR3 is 16 residues. V was cut by 4 bases and J by 0 bases, with 13 bases left in between. CDR1 LNHDA and CDR2 SQIVND come from the germline V gene (reference sequence). The CDR3 loop is CASSSPRTSSGNTIYF. In DNA, the CDR3 is TGTGCCAGTAGTAGCCCCCGCACGTCCTCTGGAAACACCATATATTTT.

This sequence joins TRBV30 and TRBJ2-2; 10 nucleotides match TRBD2. The CDR3 sequence is 17 residues long. CDR1 GTSNPN and CDR2 SVGIG come from the germline V gene (reference sequence). V lost 2 bases, J lost 4 bases, and 10 bases stayed unmatched. CDR3 bases: TGTGCCTGGAGTTCCAGCGGGAGGGTTATGAGCACCGGGGAGCTGTTTTTT. Protein product: CAWSSSGRVMSTGELFF. Looking up the rest from reference TRBV30 and TRBJ2-2 gives the full variable domain: SQTIHQWPATLVQPVGSPLSLECTVEGTSNPNLYWYRQAAGRGLQLLFYSVGIGQISSEVPQNLSASRPQDRQFILSSKKLLLSDSGFYLCAWSSSGRVMSTGELFFGEGSRLTVL.

This clone was seen a single time. The chain is built from TRBV7-2 and TRBJ1-1, with 8 bases lining up with TRBD1. With V trimmed by 3 bases and J by 4 bases, 13 bases remained unmatched. This CDR3 region has 17 residues. Germline CDR1 and CDR2: SGHTA and FQGNSA. CDR3 residues: CASSLGRGRHLGTEAFF. Written as DNA, the CDR3 is TGTGCCAGCAGCTTGGGCAGGGGGCGTCATTTGGGCACTGAAGCTTTCTTT.

The rearrangement joins TRBV27 to TRBJ1-2, with a tentative D call TRBD1 (6 bases). Trimming shortened V by 6 bases and J by 1 base, and 9 bases separated the two germline ends. The germline gives CDR1 MNHEY, CDR2 SMNVEV (reference sequence). The CDR3 length is 13 residues. CDR3 nucleotides: TGTGCCAGCAGCCAACAGGGTAACTATGGCTACACCTTC. This gives the protein CASSQQGNYGYTF.

The gene calls are TRBV24-1 and TRBJ2-1, with 7 bases matching TRBD2. The germline V gene encodes CDR1 KGHDR and CDR2 SFDVKD. V shed 3 bases and J 10 bases; nucleotides not matched to a gene: 14. The CDR3 has 16 amino acids. CDR3 amino acids: CATSDPRASGREEQFF. CDR3 bases: TGTGCCACCAGTGATCCGCGGGCTAGCGGCCGGGAAGAGCAGTTCTTC.

The chain uses TRBV5-8 and TRBJ1-1, with TRBD1 matching over 9 bases. Germline V gene lookup returns CDR1 SGHTS and CDR2 YDEGEE. V dropped 4 bases and J dropped 1; count of bases not matched to a gene: 8. CDR3 length: 16 amino acids. The CDR3 is CASSQELGQGNTEAFF. In DNA form, the CDR3 reads TGTGCCAGCAGCCAGGAGTTGGGACAGGGGAACACTGAAGCTTTCTTT.

This chain links TRBV3-1 (or the pseudogene TRBV3-2) with TRBJ1-1, with D unresolved. Per germline, CDR1 LGHDT and CDR2 YNNKEL (reference sequence). V was shortened by 2 bases and J by 7 bases, with 14 bases between the two germline ends. The CDR3 sequence is 14 residues long. The CDR3 loop reads CASSQSRKGLEAFF. CDR3 in DNA: TGTGCCAGCAGCCAATCCCGTAAGGGTCTTGAAGCTTTCTTT.

The rearrangement uses TRBV5-1 and TRBJ1-4, with D maybe TRBD1 (5 bases). Trimming removed 1 base at V and 7 bases at J, with 20 bases between. The CDR3 has 17 amino acids. Per the germline V gene, CDR1 is SGHRS and CDR2 is YFSETQ. Written as DNA, the CDR3 is TGCGCCAGCAGCTTGCGCCCAAATGCGGGGGTCAGTGAAAAACTGTTTTTT. Translating it yields CASSLRPNAGVSEKLFF.

The gene calls are TRBV23-1 and TRBJ2-4; 7 nucleotides match TRBD1. TRBV23-1 is known as an ORF, though its function is uncertain. This CDR3 contains 16 residues. With V trimmed by 4 bases and J by 3 bases, 9 bases remained unmatched. The CDR3 DNA reads as TGCGCCAGCAGTCTACCGACAGGGCCCGACAAAAACATTCAGTACTTC. This gives the protein CASSLPTGPDKNIQYF.

This clone was picked up a small number of times. The chain uses TRBV6-2 or TRBV6-3 and TRBJ1-2, with D possibly matching TRBD1 (5 bases). This CDR3 comprises 15 residues. Trimming removed 3 bases from V and 4 bases from J, with 15 bases in between. The germline V gene encodes CDR1 MNHEY and CDR2 SVGEGT. CDR3 amino acids: CASSYSLGRTYGYTF. CDR3 coding DNA: TGTGCCAGCAGTTATTCTTTGGGACGGACCTATGGCTACACCTTC.